This T cell receptor beta chain was profiled in a study of response to subunit inactivated influenza vaccine. This CDR3 comprises 14 residues. The V end lost 7 bases, the J end lost 6 bases, and 19 bases lay between the germline ends. Germline V lookup: CDR1 MNHEY, CDR2 SMNVEV (reference sequence). With respect to this clonotype: What it binds is not known.

TCRdb reprocessed the RT-PCR reads with MiXCR, giving one entry per CDR3 protein. Among hundreds of thousands of distinct CDR3 sequences listed, about 15% were seen once. Study-wide findings and caveats: Few additional T cells are recruited per seasonal influenza vaccination, authors suggested.

The receptor was derived from a man aged 50 to 60 who received an inactivated influenza vaccine. The sample consisted of PBMCs from blood, taken less than 15 days before vaccination. The chain uses TRBV27 and TRBJ2-7; D is perhaps TRBD1 or TRBD2 (7 bases each). The CDR3 DNA reads as TGTGCCAGCACCAGAACAGGGGCTAGCGGCGAGCAGTACTTC. Encoded protein: CASTRTGASGEQYF.